This is a list of T cell receptor beta chains from one sample in a study of STAT5B mutations in CD4+ large granular lymphocyte leukemia. Sequencing used immunoSEQ multiplex PCR; TCRdb keeps in-frame clones, though not all of them. The data show tens of thousands of clones, more than 75% seen once. The sample consisted of CD4+ T cells from blood buffy coats. Source of these receptors: a human donor in good health. Both conserved end residues are part of each CDR3. A D gene is named only where the DNA matches it firmly. The listing skips clone size in some rows; elsewhere it reads once, few, many or a size class.

v_call	d_call	j_call	clone_size	cdr3_nt	cdr3_aa
TRBV12-5	TRBD1	TRBJ1-6	-	TGTGCTAGTGGTTTGAAGTCGGGACAGTGTGAACCCCTCCACTTT	CASGLKSGQCEPLHF
TRBV6-6	TRBD2	TRBJ2-1	once	TGTGCCAGTTTTGTCCAAGCGGGAGTGGGTCCCAATGAGCAGTTCTTC	CASFVQAGVGPNEQFF
TRBV2	-	TRBJ1-3	-	TGTGCCAGCACCACAGGGGGAAACACCATATATTTT	CASTTGGNTIYF
TRBV7-6	TRBD2	TRBJ2-1	-	TGTGCCAGCAAATTAACTAGCGGGATAGGCAATGAGCAGTTCTTC	CASKLTSGIGNEQFF
TRBV19	-	TRBJ1-5	-	TGTGCCAGTAGTATAGAAAAACAGGGACGGCAGCCCCAGCATTTT	CASSIEKQGRQPQHF
TRBV5-1	-	TRBJ2-1	-	TGCGCCAGCAGCTTGGTGAGCAATGAGCAGTTCTTC	CASSLVSNEQFF
TRBV10-3	TRBD2	TRBJ2-1	-	TGTGCCATCAGTGCGACTAGCGAATACAATGAGCAGTTCTTC	CAISATSEYNEQFF
TRBV6-6	-	TRBJ2-7	-	TGTGCCAGCACCTGCAGGGACCCTTATGGGTACGAGCAGTACTTC	CASTCRDPYGYEQYF
TRBV29-1	-	TRBJ1-1	-	TGCAGCGTTTCAGGTTGGGAGGTTGAAGCTTTCTTT	CSVSGWEVEAFF
TRBV28	TRBD1	TRBJ2-5	-	TGTGCCACCTCTACCCGGACAGGGGCACTAGAGACCCAGTACTTC	CATSTRTGALETQYF
TRBV9	TRBD1	TRBJ2-5	-	TGTGCCAGCAGCGCCCCAGGGGGCGGAGAGACCCAGTACTTC	CASSAPGGGETQYF
TRBV28	-	TRBJ2-2	-	TGTGCCAGCAGACGCGACGGCTACACCGGGGAGCTGTTTTTT	CASRRDGYTGELFF
TRBV27	TRBD1	TRBJ1-6	-	TGTGCCAGCAGTCCTCGGGAGACAGGGGGCATGACACCCCTCCACTTT	CASSPRETGGMTPLHF
TRBV7-8	-	TRBJ2-3	-	TGTGCCAGCAGCAGGGAGTTTAGTGATACGCAGTATTTT	CASSREFSDTQYF
TRBV18	TRBD2	TRBJ2-5	-	TGTGCCAGCTCGGCCACGGGCGGGAGGGCCCCGGAGACCCAGTACTTC	CASSATGGRAPETQYF
TRBV28	-	TRBJ2-7	few	TGTGCCAGCGCAGGGGTAAGACACGAGCAGTACTTC	CASAGVRHEQYF
TRBV5-4	-	TRBJ2-3	-	TGTGCCAGCAGCTGGCGCGGCACAGATACGCAGTATTTT	CASSWRGTDTQYF
TRBV5-1	TRBD1	TRBJ1-1	few	TGCGCCAGCAGCTTCACCTCCGGGACAGGGGCCCTCGGGACTGAAGCTTTCTTT	CASSFTSGTGALGTEAFF
TRBV11-3	-	TRBJ1-5	-	TGTGCCAGCAGCTCTTCTGGGAGTGGGAATCAGCCCCAGCATTTT	CASSSSGSGNQPQHF
TRBV18	-	TRBJ2-7	-	TGTGCCAGCTCGAACGACAGGACCCCTGCCTACGAGCAGTACTTC	CASSNDRTPAYEQYF
TRBV7-6	TRBD1	TRBJ2-5	-	TGTGCCAGCAGCCGCTTCCGGGACAGGGGTTCTAAGTACCAAGAGACCCAGTACTTC	CASSRFRDRGSKYQETQYF
TRBV27	-	TRBJ2-1	-	TGTGCCAGCAGTCTCCACCGGGGCCTTGGTGAGCAGTTCTTC	CASSLHRGLGEQFF
TRBV28	-	TRBJ1-1	-	TGTGTCGGGTGGGGGACTGAAGCTTTCTTT	CVGWGTEAFF
TRBV10-1	-	TRBJ2-7	-	TGCGCCAGCAGTCTAGCCAGGGCGGGGGAGCAGTACTTC	CASSLARAGEQYF
TRBV11-3	-	TRBJ2-1	-	TGTGCCAGCCCTATCTTCGGAATAGCAGGCGACAATGAGCAGTTCTTC	CASPIFGIAGDNEQFF
TRBV11-3	-	TRBJ1-5	-	TGTGCCAGCAGCTTGCAGGGTAATCAGCCCCAGCATTTT	CASSLQGNQPQHF
TRBV27	-	TRBJ1-6	-	TGTGCCAGCAGATACAGGGTTTATAATTCACCCCTCCACTTT	CASRYRVYNSPLHF
TRBV28	-	TRBJ1-6	-	TGTGCCAGCACACGGGCAGACTATAATTCACCCCTCCACTTT	CASTRADYNSPLHF
TRBV18	-	TRBJ1-1	few	TGTGCCAGCTCAGGGACTGATGGTTACACTGAAGCTTTCTTT	CASSGTDGYTEAFF
TRBV19	TRBD1	TRBJ1-2	-	TGTGCCAGTAGTGATCCCGGGACAGCACCGTATGGCTACACCTTC	CASSDPGTAPYGYTF
TRBV5-4	-	TRBJ2-2	once	TGTGCCAGCAGCTCGACTGGGGAGCTGTTTTTT	CASSSTGELFF
TRBV28	-	TRBJ2-1	-	TGTGCCAGCAGTAAGCAACTAGATAACAATGAGCAGTTCTTC	CASSKQLDNNEQFF
TRBV5-6	TRBD1	TRBJ2-3	-	TGTGCCAGCAGCCGGATATTAACAGGGGGCACAGATACGCAGTATTTT	CASSRILTGGTDTQYF
TRBV7-2	-	TRBJ1-4	few	TGTGCCAGCAGCTCCCCTGCAGGGGCTGAAAAACTGTTTTTT	CASSSPAGAEKLFF
TRBV28	-	TRBJ1-1	-	TGTGCCAGCAGTACGTATCTAGGGAGGAACACTGAAGCTTTCTTT	CASSTYLGRNTEAFF
TRBV11-2	TRBD2	TRBJ2-5	-	TGTGCCAGCAGCTTAGCGGGGGGAAAAGGTCAAGAGACCCAGTACTTC	CASSLAGGKGQETQYF
TRBV19	TRBD2	TRBJ2-3	-	TGTGCCAGTAGTATCGCGGGGGGCCAAGAGACAGATACGCAGTATTTT	CASSIAGGQETDTQYF
TRBV19	-	TRBJ1-1	few	TGTGCCAGTAGTATAAATCTGAACACTGAAGCTTTCTTT	CASSINLNTEAFF
TRBV5-1	-	TRBJ2-1	-	TGCGCCAGCAGCTTCGCCCAACAGGGGAGGTTGTACAATGAGCAGTTCTTC	CASSFAQQGRLYNEQFF
TRBV6-1	TRBD1	TRBJ2-3	-	TGTGCCAGCAGTGCGGAAAAGGGGGCTTATACGCAGTATTTT	CASSAEKGAYTQYF
TRBV7-2	-	TRBJ1-5	few	TGTGCCAGCAGCTTAGATGCCCAGCCCCAGCATTTT	CASSLDAQPQHF
TRBV7-2	TRBD1	TRBJ1-6	-	TGTGCCAGCAGCCAACCCGCAGGGGGCAATTCACCCCTCCACTTT	CASSQPAGGNSPLHF
TRBV28	-	TRBJ1-2	once	TGTGCCAGCAGTTTATGGACTAGTAACGGCTACACCTTC	CASSLWTSNGYTF
TRBV5-4	TRBD2	TRBJ2-2	-	TGTGCCAGCAGTGGTGACGGGGGGGGTACCGGGGAGCTGTTTTTT	CASSGDGGGTGELFF
TRBV10-1	TRBD1	TRBJ2-2	-	TGCGCCAGCAGTACTAGACGGACAGGGTCCGACACCGGGGAGCTGTTTTTT	CASSTRRTGSDTGELFF
TRBV4-1	-	TRBJ2-2	-	TGCGCCAGCAGCCAAGATGGACCGCAACAAAGGGGGGAGCTGTTTTTT	CASSQDGPQQRGELFF
TRBV27	TRBD1	TRBJ2-5	-	TGTGCCAGCAGTTTAACCAGGGGGCTAGAGACCCAGTACTTC	CASSLTRGLETQYF
TRBV7-9	-	TRBJ2-1	-	TGTGCCAGCAGCTTAGTTGGGGCTGTTTACAATGAGCAGTTCTTC	CASSLVGAVYNEQFF
TRBV5-1	TRBD2	TRBJ2-5	few	TGCGCCAGCAGCTTGTCGGGGGGGTTTCGGGAGACCCAGTACTTC	CASSLSGGFRETQYF
TRBV7-8	TRBD1	TRBJ2-4	-	TGTGCCAGCAGCATCCGACAGGGGAACATTCAGTACTTC	CASSIRQGNIQYF
TRBV6-1	-	TRBJ1-5	-	TGTGCCAGCAAAGAGGGCCTTTATAGCAATCAGCCCCAGCATTTT	CASKEGLYSNQPQHF
TRBV7-9	TRBD1	TRBJ2-6	-	TGTGCCAGCAGCCATATTCGTCTCGGGACAGGGACCAACGTCCTGACTTTC	CASSHIRLGTGTNVLTF
TRBV6-5	-	TRBJ1-5	-	TGTGCCAGCAGTTATCAACGCAATCAGCCCCAGCATTTT	CASSYQRNQPQHF
TRBV5-6	-	TRBJ2-1	-	TGTGCCAGCAGCTTGACACAAGAGCAGTTCTTC	CASSLTQEQFF
TRBV7-6	-	TRBJ1-1	-	TGTGCCAGCAGCTTAACGGATGAAGCTTTCTTT	CASSLTDEAFF
TRBV6-5	-	TRBJ1-5	-	TGTGCCGCAGGGCCTAATCAGCCCCAGCATTTT	CAAGPNQPQHF
TRBV28	TRBD1	TRBJ1-5	-	TGTGCCAGCGGTGAAAAGCAGGGGGCCGCTCAGCCCCAGCATTTT	CASGEKQGAAQPQHF
TRBV7-8	-	TRBJ2-2	-	TGTGCCAGCAGCACCGGAGTAACGAACACCGGGGAGCTGTTTTTT	CASSTGVTNTGELFF
TRBV29-1	TRBD1	TRBJ2-3	-	TGCAGCGCCCCGGGACAGAACACAGATACGCAGTATTTT	CSAPGQNTDTQYF